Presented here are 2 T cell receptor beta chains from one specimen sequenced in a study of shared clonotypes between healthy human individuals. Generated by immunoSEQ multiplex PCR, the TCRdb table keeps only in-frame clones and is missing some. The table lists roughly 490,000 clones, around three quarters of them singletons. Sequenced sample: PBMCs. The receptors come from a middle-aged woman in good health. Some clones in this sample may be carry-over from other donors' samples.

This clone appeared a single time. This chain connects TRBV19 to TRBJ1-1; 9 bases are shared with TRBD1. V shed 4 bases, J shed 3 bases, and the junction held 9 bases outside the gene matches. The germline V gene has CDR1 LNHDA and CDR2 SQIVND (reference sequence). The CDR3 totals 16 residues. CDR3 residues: CASSTTGGAWDTEAFF. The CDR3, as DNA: TGTGCCAGTAGTACAACAGGGGGCGCATGGGACACTGAAGCTTTCTTT.

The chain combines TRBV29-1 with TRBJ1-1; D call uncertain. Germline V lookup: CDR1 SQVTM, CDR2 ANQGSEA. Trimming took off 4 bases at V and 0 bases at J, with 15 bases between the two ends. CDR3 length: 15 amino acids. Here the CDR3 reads CSVGLGSLMNTEAFF. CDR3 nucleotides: TGCAGCGTTGGATTAGGCAGCCTCATGAACACTGAAGCTTTCTTT.